These 22 T cell receptor beta chains were all obtained from the same sample, sequenced in a study of T cells in women clearing cervical HPV infection. Data came from immunoSEQ multiplex PCR; TCRdb stores just in-frame clones and leaves some out. This table lists about 12,000 clones. Sequencing was done on a sample of blood buffy coat. The receptor set was obtained from a woman aged 18-69 years with a cervical HPV16 infection that either progressed to CIN3+ or cleared (not recorded which).

As to this clone: Sequencing ends 3 residues short of the CDR3 end; the germline J gene provides the rest. The chain recombines TRBV7-3 with TRBJ2-4, with 10 bases fitting TRBD1. Germline CDR1 reads SGHTA; CDR2 reads FQGTGA. This CDR3 region has 19 residues. The sequenced part of the CDR3 DNA is TGTGCCAGCAGCTTAAGGCGGTTGACAGGGGGCGATCCAGCATATGGT. It translates to CASSLRRLTGGDPAYG. In full, the CDR3 reads CASSLRRLTGGDPAYGQYF.

A word on this clone: The read stops 3 residues short of the end of the CDR3; the missing end is completed from the germline J gene. This chain links TRBV7-2 with TRBJ2-4; 8 bases map to TRBD1. CDR1 and CDR2 (germline): SGHTA, FQGNSA. The CDR3 spans 13 residues. Here the CDR3 reads CASRRQGSDGQYF. The sequenced part of the CDR3 DNA is TGTGCCAGCAGACGACAGGGGTCGGATGGT.

As for this clone: The CDR3 is cut off 3 residues early in the read; its end comes from the germline J gene. The chain joins TRBV2 to TRBJ2-3; the D is unclear. Germline assignment: CDR1 SNHLY and CDR2 FYNNEI. Trimming pared 7 bases from V and 2 bases from J, leaving 7 bases between. The CDR3 is 12 amino acids. The CDR3 DNA, read in part, is TGTGCCAGCAACACAGCCACAGATACG. It yields the protein CASNTATDT. The CDR3 in its entirety is CASNTATDTQYF.

Turning to this clone: Read sequence stops 3 residues before the CDR3 end, and the germline J gene provides the missing end. V gene TRBV29-1 combines with J gene TRBJ2-3; 10 nucleotides match TRBD1. CDR1 and CDR2 (germline): SQVTM, ANQGSEA. J lost 8 bases, V lost 5 bases, and 10 bases had no gene match. This CDR3 is built from 14 residues. The CDR3 sequence is CSVLGQGPSGTQYF. The sequenced CDR3 bases are TGCAGCGTTCTGGGACAGGGGCCGTCGGGTACG.

Comment on this clone: With the read ending 3 residues before the CDR3 end, the germline J gene is used to fill in that end. This sequence joins TRBV19 and TRBJ1-2; TRBD1 is a possible D gene (5 bases). The length of the CDR3 is 15 residues. Germline V gene sequence: CDR1 LNHDA, CDR2 SQIVND (reference sequence). The DNA read from the CDR3 is TGTGCCAGTAGTATAGGAGGGGCCCTCACAGATACC. Translated, it gives CASSIGGALTDT. The entire CDR3 protein is CASSIGGALTDTYTF. Variable domain in full (rest from reference TRBV19 and TRBJ1-2): DGGITQSPKYLFRKEGQNVTLSCEQNLNHDAMYWYRQDPGQGLRLIYYSQIVNDFQKGDIAEGYSVSREKKESFPLTVTSAQKNPTAFYLCASSIGGALTDTYTFGSGTRLTVV.

Turning to this clone: The read ends 3 residues early relative to the CDR3; the germline J gene fills the gap. The chain is built from TRBV2 and TRBJ1-5; D is perhaps TRBD1 (5 bases). The germline CDR1 and CDR2 sequences are SNHLY and FYNNEI. CDR3 length equals 16 residues. V lost 2 bases and J lost 3, with 14 bases in between. The CDR3 is CASSEMGGRANQPQHF. The covered CDR3 bases are TGTGCCAGCAGTGAAATGGGGGGGAGGGCCAATCAGCCC.

This clone is identified as medium-sized from frequency. Read sequence stops 3 residues before the CDR3 end, and the germline J gene provides the missing end. The chain couples TRBV29-1 to TRBJ2-3; 7 positions match TRBD1. CDR3 length: 11 amino acids. CDR1 SQVTM and CDR2 ANQGSEA come from the germline V gene. Trimming removed 7 bases from V and 4 bases from J; junction bases left unmatched: 2. The sequenced part of the CDR3 DNA is TGCAGCGGACAGGGCTCAGATACG. Translated, it gives CSGQGSDT. The CDR3 as a whole reads CSGQGSDTQYF.

Points on this clone: The read halts 3 residues ahead of the CDR3 end, with the missing end drawn from the germline J gene. The chain couples TRBV7-7 to TRBJ2-1, with 7 bases lining up with TRBD2. This CDR3 is built from 15 residues. V shed 5 bases and J 8 bases; nucleotides not matched to a gene: 12. The germline V gene encodes CDR1 SSHAT and CDR2 FNYEAQ (reference sequence). The CDR3 bases that were read are TGTGCCAGCAGCCGTGGTGTCTCCCGGGGGGATGAG. Its translation: CASSRGVSRGDE. The whole CDR3 is CASSRGVSRGDEQFF.

Comment on this clone: The read ends 3 residues early relative to the CDR3; the germline J gene fills the gap. The chain joins TRBV2 to TRBJ2-7; D might be TRBD1 or TRBD2, each matching 5 bases. This CDR3 contains 15 residues. V was pared by 1 base and J by 4 bases, with 14 bases between. The germline V gene has CDR1 SNHLY and CDR2 FYNNEI. The CDR3 spells CASSEGGLGGYEQYF. The sequenced CDR3 bases are TGTGCCAGCAGTGAAGGGGGCCTAGGAGGTTACGAG.

To note about this clone: Read coverage stops 3 residues before the CDR3 terminus; the germline J gene supplies the remainder. V and J are TRBV6-2 or TRBV6-3 and TRBJ2-3; a possible D gene is TRBD2 (5 bases). CDR1 is MNHEY and CDR2 is SVGEGT in the germline V gene. This CDR3 contains 12 residues. CDR3 DNA, as far as it was read: TGTGCCACCCACAAGCTAGCTGGGACG. The encoded protein is CATHKLAGT. The entire CDR3 is CATHKLAGTQYF.

As concerns this clone: Read coverage stops 3 residues before the CDR3 terminus; the germline J gene supplies the remainder. The V and J genes are TRBV19 and TRBJ2-5; 9 bases line up with TRBD1. The CDR3 contains 15 residues. With V trimmed by 2 bases and J by 6 bases, 7 bases remained unmatched. In germline, CDR1 is LNHDA, CDR2 SQIVND (reference sequence). CDR3 sequence reads: CASSITQGQGKTQYF. The DNA read from the CDR3 is TGTGCCAGTAGTATAACCCAGGGACAGGGAAAGACC.

Turning to this clone: The CDR3 end lies 3 residues beyond the end of the read and is filled in from the germline J gene. The V gene is TRBV6-2 or TRBV6-3, the J gene TRBJ2-7; D perhaps matches TRBD1 (5 bases). The germline CDR1 and CDR2 sequences are MNHEY and SVGEGT. This CDR3 contains 17 residues. The V and J ends lost 3 bases and 1 base respectively, with 19 bases between them. Incomplete CDR3 DNA: TGTGCCAGCAGTTATCCAGTCACAGGTCCAACGTCCTACGAG. Protein product: CASSYPVTGPTSYE. The whole CDR3 reads CASSYPVTGPTSYEQYF.

As concerns this clone: The read gets to within 3 residues of the CDR3 end, and the germline J gene fills in the rest. The V call is TRBV6-1, the J call TRBJ2-5; TRBD2 agrees at 11 bases. Unmatched junction bases numbered 4, after V lost 3 bases and J lost 1 base. Germline lookup yields CDR1 MNHNS and CDR2 SASEGT. CDR3 size: 16 residues. Here the CDR3 reads CASSDMGLAVQETQYF. CDR3 bases read: TGTGCCAGCAGTGATATGGGACTAGCGGTCCAAGAGACC.

The sequenced CDR3 bases are TGTGCCAGCAGCCCCCGGGACTTCAACAATGAG. Protein product: CASSPRDFNNE. The whole CDR3 region reads CASSPRDFNNEQFF. J is TRBJ2-1 and V is TRBV13; D possibly corresponds to TRBD2 (6 bases). Read data end 3 residues before the CDR3 end; the end is taken from the germline J gene. Per the germline V gene, CDR1 is PRHDT and CDR2 is FYEKMQ (reference sequence). Deletions cut 5 bases from V and 5 bases from J, with 13 bases between. The CDR3 extends over 14 amino acids.

Concerning this clone itself: The CDR3 end is not reached by the read, which stops 3 residues before it; the germline J gene fills it in. The chain recombines TRBV19 with TRBJ1-5, with D possibly matching TRBD1 (6 bases). The CDR3 covers 18 residues. Germline V gene lookup returns CDR1 LNHDA and CDR2 SQIVND (reference sequence). Trimming shortened V by 3 bases and J by 3 bases, and 21 bases separated the two germline ends. CDR3 protein: CASSIRRRGSNYNQPQHF. The part of the CDR3 DNA that was read is TGTGCCAGTAGTATCCGTAGAAGGGGGTCCAATTACAATCAGCCC.

Concerning this clone itself: Read coverage stops 3 residues before the CDR3 terminus; the germline J gene supplies the remainder. The V call is TRBV2, the J call TRBJ2-7, with 10 positions matching TRBD1. V lost 6 bases to trimming and J lost 5 bases; unmatched junction nucleotides: 7. Germline V CDR1 and CDR2: SNHLY, FYNNEI. This CDR3 is 14 amino acids long. The sequenced part of the CDR3 DNA is TGTGCCAGCAGAGAGACAGGGGGCTGGGACGAG. Its protein is CASRETGGWDE. The whole CDR3 sequence is CASRETGGWDEQYF.

Considering frequency, this clone is medium-sized. Coverage ceases 3 residues before the CDR3 finishes, and the germline J gene fills in the end. The rearrangement uses TRBV29-1 and TRBJ2-1, with TRBD1 matching over 8 bases. The CDR3 runs to 14 residues. Germline V gene sequence: CDR1 SQVTM, CDR2 ANQGSEA. Losses at the gene ends were 6 bases for V and 7 bases for J; bases not matched to a gene: 11. The CDR3 spells CSVEEGRGRNEQFF. Incomplete CDR3 DNA: TGCAGCGTCGAGGAGGGCAGGGGGCGGAATGAG.

Remarks on this clone: The read is 3 residues too short to cover the CDR3 end, so that end is filled in from the germline J gene. The gene calls are TRBV6-2 or TRBV6-3 and TRBJ2-3; 13 nucleotides match TRBD2. The CDR3 is 15 amino acids. CDR1 and CDR2 from the germline V gene are MNHEY and SVGEGT. CDR3 loop: CASSRLAGGKETQYF. The covered CDR3 bases are TGTGCCAGCAGTCGACTAGCGGGGGGAAAAGAGACG.

Regarding this clone: From the germline J gene comes the end of the CDR3, since the read stops 3 residues before it. This sequence joins TRBV19 and TRBJ1-5, with a weak D call TRBD1 (6 bases). This CDR3 has 15 amino acids. Germline CDR1 is LNHDA and CDR2 is SQIVND (reference sequence). V shed 5 bases and J shed 7 bases, with 18 bases lying between them. The CDR3 DNA, read in part, is TGTGCCAGTAGTTTGGCCGGACAGTACCGACAGCCC. Its protein product is CASSLAGQYRQP. The entire CDR3 protein is CASSLAGQYRQPQHF.

Regarding this clone: The junction departs from the called germline gene at one end, perhaps through a read error. The read stops 3 residues short of the end of the CDR3; the missing end is completed from the germline J gene. The chain links TRBV19 to TRBJ2-2; no clear D gene. Germline values: CDR1 LNHDA, CDR2 SQIVND (reference sequence). The CDR3 runs to 13 residues. Incomplete CDR3 DNA: TGTGCCAGTAGTATAGAAAACAGCGGGGAG. This encodes CASSIENSGE. The CDR3 as a whole reads CASSIENSGELFF.

In regard to this clone: The CDR3 end lies 3 residues beyond the end of the read and is filled in from the germline J gene. The V call is TRBV6-2 or TRBV6-3, the J call TRBJ1-4; 7 bases align to TRBD1. The CDR3 is made up of 14 amino acids. The V gene's germline CDR1 is MNHEY and CDR2 SVGEGT. CDR3 region: CASTRGWQESPLFF. Incomplete CDR3 DNA: TGTGCCAGCACCAGGGGGTGGCAAGAATCACCA.

A word on this clone: The read is 3 residues too short to cover the CDR3 end, so that end is filled in from the germline J gene. The chain carries TRBV2 and TRBJ2-7, with D tentatively TRBD1 or TRBD2 (5 bases each). V was pared by 1 base and J by 2 bases, with 12 bases between. Germline V lookup: CDR1 SNHLY, CDR2 FYNNEI. The CDR3 spans 15 residues. The CDR3 DNA, read in part, is TGTGCCAGCAGTGAAGAGGGGAGAGAGGCCTACGAG. It specifies CASSEEGREAYE. In full, the CDR3 reads CASSEEGREAYEQYF.